The clone carrying this T cell receptor beta chain was seen only a few times. This entry is derived from a study of blood T cell repertoires in COVID-19. Study in general: The samples span acute and convalescent COVID-19 from the United States, Italy and Spain. T cells, B-cell-depleted T cells, or PBMCs supplied cDNA or gDNA.

As processed by the authors: Amplification from reference gene primers served as the basis for estimated nucleated cell counts. The assay was immunoSEQ multiplex PCR, and TCRdb's table has in-frame clones only and misses some. The V and J calls and clone size were taken over from that table, and D and trimming were inferred from the DNA. The sample lists around 230,000 clones, approximately 83% occurring once. Germline-derived CDR1 and CDR2 are MNHEY and SMNVEV (reference sequence). The CDR3 has 15 amino acids. V lost 2 bases and J lost 8, with 15 bases in between. The TCR comes from a woman aged 80 or older with acute or convalescent COVID-19. The material sequenced was peripheral blood. The rearrangement uses TRBV27 and TRBJ1-4; the D gene is possibly TRBD1 (6 bases). CDR3 region: CASSLRGGAREKLFF. In DNA form, the CDR3 reads TGTGCCAGCAGTTTAAGGGGGGGCGCGAGGGAAAAACTGTTTTTT.